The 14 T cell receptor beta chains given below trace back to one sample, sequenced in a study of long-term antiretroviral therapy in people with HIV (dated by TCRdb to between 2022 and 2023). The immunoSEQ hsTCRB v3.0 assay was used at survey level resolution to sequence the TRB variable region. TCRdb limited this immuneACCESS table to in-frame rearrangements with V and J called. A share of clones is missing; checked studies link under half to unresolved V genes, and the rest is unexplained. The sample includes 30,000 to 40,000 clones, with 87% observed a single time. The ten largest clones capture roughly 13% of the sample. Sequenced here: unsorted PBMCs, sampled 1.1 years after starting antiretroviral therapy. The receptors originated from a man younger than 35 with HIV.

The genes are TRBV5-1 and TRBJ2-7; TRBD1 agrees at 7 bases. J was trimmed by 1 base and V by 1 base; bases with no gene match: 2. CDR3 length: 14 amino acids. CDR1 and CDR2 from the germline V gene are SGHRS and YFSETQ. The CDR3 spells CASSLWDRSYEQYF. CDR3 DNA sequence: TGCGCCAGCAGCTTGTGGGACAGATCCTACGAGCAGTACTTC.

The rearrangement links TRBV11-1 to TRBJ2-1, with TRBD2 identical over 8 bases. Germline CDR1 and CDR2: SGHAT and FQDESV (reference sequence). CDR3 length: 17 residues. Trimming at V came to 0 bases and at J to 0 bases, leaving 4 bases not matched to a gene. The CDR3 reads CASSLATSGFSYNEQFF. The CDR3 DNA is TGTGCCAGCAGCTTAGCCACTAGCGGCTTCTCCTACAATGAGCAGTTCTTC.

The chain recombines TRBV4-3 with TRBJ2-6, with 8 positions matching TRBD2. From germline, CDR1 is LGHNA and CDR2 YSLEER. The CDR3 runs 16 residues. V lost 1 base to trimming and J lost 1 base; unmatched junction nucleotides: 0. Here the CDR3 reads CASSQASGSGANVLTF. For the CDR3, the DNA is TGCGCCAGCAGCCAAGCTAGCGGGTCTGGGGCCAACGTCCTGACTTTC.

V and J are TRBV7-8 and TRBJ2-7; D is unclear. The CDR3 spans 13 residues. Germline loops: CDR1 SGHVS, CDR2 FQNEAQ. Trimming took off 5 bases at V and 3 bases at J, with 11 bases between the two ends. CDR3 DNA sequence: TGTGCCAGCAGCCGCGACACGCTCTACGAGCAGTACTTC. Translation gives CASSRDTLYEQYF.

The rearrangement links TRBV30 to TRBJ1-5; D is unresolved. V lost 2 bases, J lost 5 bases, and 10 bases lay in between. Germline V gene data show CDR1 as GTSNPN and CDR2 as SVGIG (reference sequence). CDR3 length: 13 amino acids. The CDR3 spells CAWSHWEDQPQHF. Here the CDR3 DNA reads TGTGCCTGGAGTCATTGGGAGGATCAGCCCCAGCATTTT.

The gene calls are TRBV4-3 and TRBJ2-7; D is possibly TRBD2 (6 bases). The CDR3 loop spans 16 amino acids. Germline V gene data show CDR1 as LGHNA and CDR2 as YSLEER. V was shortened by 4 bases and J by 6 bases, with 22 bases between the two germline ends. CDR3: CASSLPPGESCAEQYF. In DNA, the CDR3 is TGCGCCAGCAGCCTTCCGCCGGGAGAGAGCTGTGCCGAGCAGTACTTC.

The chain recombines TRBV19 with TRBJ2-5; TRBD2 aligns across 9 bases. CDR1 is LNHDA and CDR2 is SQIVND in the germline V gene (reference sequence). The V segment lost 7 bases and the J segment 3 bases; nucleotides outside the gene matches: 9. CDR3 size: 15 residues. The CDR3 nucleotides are TGTGCCAGTACCCCCCAAGCGGGAGGCAAAGAGACCCAGTACTTC. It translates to CASTPQAGGKETQYF.

CDR3 region: CASSPVGATNEKLFF. The CDR3 DNA sequence: TGTGCCAGCAGCCCAGTGGGGGCTACTAATGAAAAACTGTTTTTT. The gene calls are TRBV9 and TRBJ1-4; D possibly corresponds to TRBD1 (6 bases). The germline gives CDR1 SGDLS, CDR2 YYNGEE. This CDR3 spans 15 amino acids. Deletions cut 4 bases from V and 2 bases from J, with 12 bases between. Complete variable domain (other parts from reference TRBV9 and TRBJ1-4): DSGVTQTPKHLITATGQRVTLRCSPRSGDLSVYWYQQSLDQGLQFLIQYYNGEERAKGNILERFSAQQFPDLHSELNLSSLELGDSALYFCASSPVGATNEKLFFGSGTQLSVL.

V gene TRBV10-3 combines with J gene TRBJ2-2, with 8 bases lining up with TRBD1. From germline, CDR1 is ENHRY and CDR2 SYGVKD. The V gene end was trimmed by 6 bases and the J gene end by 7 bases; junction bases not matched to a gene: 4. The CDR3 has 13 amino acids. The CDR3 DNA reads TGTGCCATCAGGGACAGGGTAATCGGGGAGCTGTTTTTT. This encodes CAIRDRVIGELFF.

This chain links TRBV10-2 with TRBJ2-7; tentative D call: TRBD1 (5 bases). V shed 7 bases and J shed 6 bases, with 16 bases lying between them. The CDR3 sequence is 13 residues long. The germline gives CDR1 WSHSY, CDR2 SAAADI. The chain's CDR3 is CASTSKWTSEQYF. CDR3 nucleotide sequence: TGCGCCAGCACCTCAAAGTGGACATCCGAGCAGTACTTC.

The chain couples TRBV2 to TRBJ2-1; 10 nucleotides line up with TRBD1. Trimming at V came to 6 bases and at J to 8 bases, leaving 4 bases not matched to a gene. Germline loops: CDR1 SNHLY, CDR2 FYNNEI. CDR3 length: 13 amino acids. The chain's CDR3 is CASRRQGAHEQFF. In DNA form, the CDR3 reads TGTGCCAGCAGGAGACAGGGGGCCCATGAGCAGTTCTTC.

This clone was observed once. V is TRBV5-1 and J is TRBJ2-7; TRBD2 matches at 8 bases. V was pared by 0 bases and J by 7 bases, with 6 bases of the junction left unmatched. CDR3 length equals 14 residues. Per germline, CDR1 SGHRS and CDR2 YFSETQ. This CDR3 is CASSLAGTSLEQYF. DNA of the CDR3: TGCGCCAGCAGCTTGGCCGGGACTAGTTTGGAGCAGTACTTC.

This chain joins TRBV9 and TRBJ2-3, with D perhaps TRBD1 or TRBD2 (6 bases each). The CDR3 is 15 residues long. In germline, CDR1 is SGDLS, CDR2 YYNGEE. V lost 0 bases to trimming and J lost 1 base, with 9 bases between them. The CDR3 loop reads CASSVARGRTDTQYF. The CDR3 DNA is TGTGCCAGCAGCGTAGCACGGGGGCGCACAGATACGCAGTATTTT.

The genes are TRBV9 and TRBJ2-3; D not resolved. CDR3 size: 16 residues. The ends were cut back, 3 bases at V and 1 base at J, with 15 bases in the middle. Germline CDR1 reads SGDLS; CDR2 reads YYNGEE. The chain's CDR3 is CASSGSGPWGTDTQYF. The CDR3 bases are TGTGCCAGCAGCGGATCCGGTCCCTGGGGCACAGATACGCAGTATTTT.